The present entry profiles one TCR beta chain with its context. This entry is derived from a study of control samples from healthy donors and cancer patients. Trimming pared 1 base from V and 4 bases from J, leaving 21 bases between. In germline, CDR1 is SGHRS, CDR2 YFSETQ. This CDR3 contains 18 residues. The protocol was immunoSEQ multiplex PCR, while the TCRdb copy is restricted to in-frame clones and leaves out a portion. Of tens of thousands of clones listed, over 75% are singletons. The sequenced material came from blood. The chain has TRBV5-1 and TRBJ1-3; D remains unclear. The receptor comes from a woman aged 50 to 65 in good health. The CDR3 loop reads CASSLSGGLSSTGNTIYF. Written as DNA, the CDR3 is TGCGCCAGCAGCTTGTCCGGAGGTCTTTCCTCTACCGGAAACACCATATATTTT.